This T cell receptor (beta chain) was documented in a study of CD8 T cells in ankylosing spondylitis. Study observations and caveats: There was a TCR beta motif, made of several highly homologous variants, that appeared characteristic of ankylosing spondylitis blood.

One entry per CDR3 protein, called by TCRdb with MiXCR from the 5' RACE reads. The table lists 450,000 to 550,000 distinct CDR3 sequences, about 5% of them singletons. This clonotype showed up just a few times. The antigen is not known. After removal of 5 bases from V and 1 base from J, the junction contained 8 bases not matched to a gene. Germline V gene data show CDR1 as SGHAT and CDR2 as FQNNGV. The CDR3 loop spans 15 amino acids. The source of this sequence is a male donor with ankylosing spondylitis. The genes are TRBV11-2 and TRBJ2-7; 7 nucleotides line up with TRBD2. The sequenced sample was blood, either unsorted or a sorted T cell fraction (not recorded which). The DNA of the CDR3 is TGTGCCAGCAGCCCTTGGGCTAGCGGATCCTACGAGCAGTACTTC. Amino acids: CASSPWASGSYEQYF.